This T cell receptor beta chain is drawn from a study of PD-1 blockade in classical Hodgkin lymphoma. There was relapse after autologous stem cell transplantation in every patient, and there was variation in brentuximab vedotin exposure. Progressive disease, partial response or complete response was each patient's best response. General observations from the study: Whoever responded completely had baseline diversity much like that seen in newly diagnosed patients. According to reports, newly diagnosed patients had lower baseline TCR diversity than healthy donors, and relapsed/refractory patients had lower baseline TCR diversity still. By C4D1, diversity of CD4+ TCRs had risen significantly, whereas that of CD8+ TCRs had not.

The table came from immunoSEQ multiplex PCR; TCRdb's copy has only in-frame clones and leaves some out. The sample lists 37,000 or so clones, 85% to 90% occurring once. As regards this clone: Its antigen is unknown.

The V end lost 1 base, the J end lost 1 base, and 10 bases lay between the germline ends. Germline assignment: CDR1 MNHNY and CDR2 SVGAGI (reference sequence). The CDR3 has 15 residues. The sequence was obtained from a human donor with classical Hodgkin lymphoma. The material sequenced was peripheral blood mononuclear cells (PBMCs), taken before the second cycle of nivolumab. The V call is TRBV6-6, the J call TRBJ2-5; tentatively, D is TRBD2 (7 bases). CDR3: CASSYWRGPQETQYF. The CDR3 DNA reads as TGTGCCAGCAGTTACTGGCGGGGGCCCCAAGAGACCCAGTACTTC.